Below are 10 T cell receptor beta chains sequenced from a single sample in a study of regulatory T cells in long-lasting Graves disease. Noted time point: newly diagnosed GD, antithyroid drugs for less than 3 months. Researchers made the TCR library from RNA that was extracted from PBMCs. Assembly of TCR beta libraries relied on iRepertoire HTBI primers together with Arm-PCR of CDR3 regions. One entry per CDR3 protein results from TCRdb running MiXCR on the multiplex PCR reads. The table has approximately 270,000 distinct CDR3 sequences, 15% to 20% seen once. These same data were also listed under a study on T cells in Graves' hyperthyroidism and ophthalmopathy.

The sample in question was peripheral blood mononuclear cells (PBMCs), obtained at new diagnosis, from a patient treated with antithyroid drugs. The receptor source for this set is a woman aged 25 to 39 with Graves disease.

In its sample, this clonotype was seen many times. The chain joins TRBV12-3 or TRBV12-4 to TRBJ2-5; no clear D gene. This CDR3 is 13 amino acids long. The germline V and J ends were trimmed by 5 bases and 5 bases, with 12 bases remaining between them. CDR3 protein: CASSSALGETQYF. The CDR3 DNA follows: TGTGCCAGCAGTAGCGCTTTAGGGGAGACCCAGTACTTC.

The chain is built from TRBV10-3 and TRBJ1-3, with unresolved D. The CDR3 has 15 amino acids. Trimming removed 0 bases from V and 1 base from J, with 7 bases in between. Germline V lookup: CDR1 ENHRY, CDR2 SYGVKD. CDR3 DNA: TGTGCCATCAGTGAGTCGAGAACATCTGGAAACACCATATATTTT. Its translation: CAISESRTSGNTIYF.

Many counts were recorded for this clonotype. This chain uses TRBV12-3 or TRBV12-4 with TRBJ1-1, with D unresolved. The CDR3 is made up of 15 amino acids. V was cut by 5 bases and J by 3 bases, with 16 bases left in between. CDR3 sequence reads: CASSTTGEADTEAFF. The CDR3 region has the DNA TGTGCCAGCAGTACGACTGGGGAAGCGGACACTGAAGCTTTCTTT.

The rearrangement uses TRBV3-1 and TRBJ2-7; 12 positions match TRBD2. The germline V gene encodes CDR1 LGHDT and CDR2 YNNKEL (reference sequence). The CDR3 extends over 15 amino acids. With 2 bases clipped from V and 10 bases from J, the junction kept 9 bases outside the gene matches. The CDR3 DNA reads TGTGCCAGCAGCCAAAGGACTAGCGGGAAGAGGGAACAGTACTTC. It yields the protein CASSQRTSGKREQYF.

Many counts were recorded for this clonotype. The chain employs TRBV5-1 and TRBJ1-4; D ambiguous. The V gene's germline CDR1 is SGHRS and CDR2 YFSETQ. Between the trimmed V and J ends, which lost 4 bases and 7 bases, there was a span of 14 bases. CDR3 length: 14 residues. This CDR3 reads CASSKDPAVEKLFF. CDR3 nucleotide sequence: TGCGCCAGCAGCAAGGACCCGGCGGTTGAAAAACTGTTTTTT.

This clonotype occurred once. A clone one base away is much larger, so this may be a read error. As DNA, the CDR3 is TGTGCCGGCAGCTCTTTTAGATTGAGGTTC. Translated, it gives CAGSSFRLRF. The V gene is TRBV2, the J gene TRBJ2-4; unclear D gene. From germline, CDR1 is SNHLY and CDR2 FYNNEI. The CDR3 is made up of 10 amino acids.

Worth noting for this clonotype: This probably arose from a read error, given a far larger clone one base away. The chain links TRBV6-1 to TRBJ1-2; 7 bases fit TRBD1. The CDR3 has 15 residues. Per germline, CDR1 MNHNS and CDR2 SASEGT. The V and J ends lost 5 bases and 6 bases, in that order; junction bases with no gene match: 12. CDR3 coding DNA: TGTGCCAGCAGTCTTCAGGGAAGGGGGCTGGATGGCTACACCTTC. This translates into CASSLQGRGLDGYTF.

This clonotype was detected many times. The chain uses TRBV6-2 or TRBV6-3 and TRBJ1-1, with D tentatively TRBD1 (6 bases). Trimming pared 4 bases from V and 1 base from J, leaving 16 bases between. CDR1 and CDR2 (germline): MNHEY, SVGEGT. The CDR3 loop spans 16 amino acids. CDR3 DNA sequence: TGTGCCAGCAGTTGGGGGTTCGGGGGCCCGAACACTGAAGCTTTCTTT. Protein: CASSWGFGGPNTEAFF.

This clonotype was counted many times. The chain uses TRBV28 and TRBJ1-3, with TRBD1 as a possible D gene (5 bases). CDR3 length equals 14 residues. CDR1 and CDR2 from the germline V gene are MDHEN and SYDVKM. V was pared by 5 bases and J by 0 bases, with 8 bases between. The CDR3 loop is CASSGGSSGNTIYF. CDR3 DNA sequence: TGTGCCAGCAGTGGGGGGTCCTCTGGAAACACCATATATTTT. Complete variable domain (other parts from reference TRBV28 and TRBJ1-3): DVKVTQSSRYLVKRTGEKVFLECVQDMDHENMFWYRQDPGLGLRLIYFSYDVKMKEKGDIPEGYSVSREKKERFSLILESASTNQTSMYLCASSGGSSGNTIYFGEGSWLTVV.

This clonotype was picked up many times. The chain combines TRBV20-1 with TRBJ1-4; the D is unclear. V was pared by 4 bases and J by 0 bases, with 9 bases between. CDR3 length: 14 residues. Looked up from germline, CDR1 is DFQATT and CDR2 is SNEGSKA (reference sequence). The CDR3 region is CSATPGPTNEKLFF. CDR3 nucleotides: TGCAGTGCTACCCCAGGTCCAACTAATGAAAAACTGTTTTTT.